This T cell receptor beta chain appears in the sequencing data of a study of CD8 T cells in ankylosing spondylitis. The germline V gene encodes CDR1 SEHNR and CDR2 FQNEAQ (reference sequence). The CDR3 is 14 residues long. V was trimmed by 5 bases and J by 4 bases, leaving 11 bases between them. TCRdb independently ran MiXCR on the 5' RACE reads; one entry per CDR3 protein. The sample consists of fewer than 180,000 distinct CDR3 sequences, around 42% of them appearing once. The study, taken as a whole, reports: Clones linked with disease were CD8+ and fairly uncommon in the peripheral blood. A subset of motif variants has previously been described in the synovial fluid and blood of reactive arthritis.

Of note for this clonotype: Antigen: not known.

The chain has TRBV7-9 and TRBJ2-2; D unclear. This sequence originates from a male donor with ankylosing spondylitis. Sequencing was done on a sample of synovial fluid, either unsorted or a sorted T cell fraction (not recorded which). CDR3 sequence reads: CASSPLSFTGELFF. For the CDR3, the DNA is TGTGCCAGCAGCCCCCTAAGTTTCACCGGGGAGCTGTTTTTT.